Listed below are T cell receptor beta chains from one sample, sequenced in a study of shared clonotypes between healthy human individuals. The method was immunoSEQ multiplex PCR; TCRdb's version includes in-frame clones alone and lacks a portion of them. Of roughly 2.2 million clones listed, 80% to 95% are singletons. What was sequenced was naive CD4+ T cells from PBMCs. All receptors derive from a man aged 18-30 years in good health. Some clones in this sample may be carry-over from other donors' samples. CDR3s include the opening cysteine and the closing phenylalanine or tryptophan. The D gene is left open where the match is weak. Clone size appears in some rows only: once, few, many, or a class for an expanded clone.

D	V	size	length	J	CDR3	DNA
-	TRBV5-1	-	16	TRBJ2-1	CASSPGPGTRGNEQFF	TGCGCCAGCAGTCCGGGTCCGGGAACGAGGGGCAATGAGCAGTTCTTC
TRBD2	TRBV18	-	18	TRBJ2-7	CASSPTLTGALAGNEQYF	TGTGCCAGCTCACCAACTCTTACAGGGGCCCTAGCGGGAAACGAGCAGTACTTC
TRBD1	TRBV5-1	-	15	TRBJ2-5	CASSGTLGTAETQYF	TGCGCCAGCAGCGGGACCCTTGGGACAGCAGAGACCCAGTACTTC
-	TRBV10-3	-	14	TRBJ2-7	CASSAGTDVYEQYF	TGTGCCTCGTCCGCAGGGACTGATGTCTACGAGCAGTACTTC
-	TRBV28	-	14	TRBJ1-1	CASSPPNRDTEAFF	TGTGCCAGCAGTCCCCCAAACCGGGACACTGAAGCTTTCTTT
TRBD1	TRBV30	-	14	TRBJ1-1	CAWSAGQGRTEAFF	TGTGCCTGGAGTGCTGGACAGGGAAGGACTGAAGCTTTCTTT
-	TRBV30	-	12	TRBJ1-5	CAWSQPYQPQHF	TGTGCCTGGAGCCAGCCCTATCAGCCCCAGCATTTT
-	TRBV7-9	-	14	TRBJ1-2	CASSLVGPADGYTF	TGTGCCAGCAGCTTAGTCGGGCCCGCCGACGGCTACACCTTC
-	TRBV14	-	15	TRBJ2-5	CASSQGTQLQETQYF	TGTGCCAGCAGCCAAGGAACACAGCTACAAGAGACCCAGTACTTC
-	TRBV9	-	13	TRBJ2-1	CASSVGDIHEQFF	TGTGCCAGCAGCGTAGGGGATATACATGAGCAGTTCTTC
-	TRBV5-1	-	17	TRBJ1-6	CASSRDGLGSYNSPLHF	TGCGCCAGCAGCCGTGATGGGTTAGGTTCCTATAATTCACCCCTCCACTTT
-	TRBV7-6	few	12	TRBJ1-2	CASSTVQGGYTF	TGTGCCAGCAGCACAGTTCAGGGTGGCTACACCTTC
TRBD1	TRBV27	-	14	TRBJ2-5	CASRNRGQGETQYF	TGTGCCAGTCGAAACAGGGGGCAGGGGGAGACCCAGTACTTC
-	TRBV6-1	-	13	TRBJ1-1	CASTPQGNTEAFF	TGTGCCAGCACCCCCCAGGGGAATACTGAAGCTTTCTTT
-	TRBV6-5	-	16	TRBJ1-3	CASSYSPATPGNTIYF	TGTGCCAGCAGTTACTCCCCCGCTACGCCTGGAAACACCATATATTTT
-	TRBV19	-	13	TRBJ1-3	CASSPRSRDTIYF	TGTGCCAGTAGTCCACGTTCGAGGGACACCATATATTTT
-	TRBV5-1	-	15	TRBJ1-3	CASSIPQSSGNTIYF	TGCGCCAGCAGCATACCACAGAGCTCTGGAAACACCATATATTTT